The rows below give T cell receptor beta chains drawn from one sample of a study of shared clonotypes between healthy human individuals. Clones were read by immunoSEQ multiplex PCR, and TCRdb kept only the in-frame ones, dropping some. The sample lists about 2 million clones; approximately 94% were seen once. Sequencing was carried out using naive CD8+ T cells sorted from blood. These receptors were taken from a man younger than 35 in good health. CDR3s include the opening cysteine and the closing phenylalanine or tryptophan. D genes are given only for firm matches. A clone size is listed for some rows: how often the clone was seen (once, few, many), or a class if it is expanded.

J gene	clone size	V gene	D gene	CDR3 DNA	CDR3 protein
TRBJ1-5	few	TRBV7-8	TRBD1	TGTGCCAGCAGCTTAGCGCAGGACAGGGCGAATCAGCCCCAGCATTTT	CASSLAQDRANQPQHF
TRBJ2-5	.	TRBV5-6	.	TGTGCCAGCAGCCTCGAAGCGCCCCAAGAGACCCAGTACTTC	CASSLEAPQETQYF
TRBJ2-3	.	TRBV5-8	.	TGTGCCAGCAGATCGACAGGCACAGATACGCAGTATTTT	CASRSTGTDTQYF
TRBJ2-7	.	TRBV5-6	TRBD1	TGTGCCAGCAGTTCAGGGGGCAGCTCCTACGAGCAGTACTTC	CASSSGGSSYEQYF
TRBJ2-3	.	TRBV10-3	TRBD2	TGTGCCATCAGGCCGACTAGCGGGGGTATGCAGGCAGATACGCAGTATTTT	CAIRPTSGGMQADTQYF
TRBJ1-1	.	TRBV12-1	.	TGTGCCAGCAGCACGGTGACAGGGTCCTCTGAAGCTTTCTTT	CASSTVTGSSEAFF
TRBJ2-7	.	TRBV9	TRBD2	TGTGCCAGCAGCGTTGGGACTAGCGGGACTGGATGGGAGCAGTACTTC	CASSVGTSGTGWEQYF
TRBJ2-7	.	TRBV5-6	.	TGTGCCAGCAGCTTGGCTGGGGGCAACGAGCAGTACTTC	CASSLAGGNEQYF
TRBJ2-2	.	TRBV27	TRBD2	TGTGCCAGCAGGATAGCGGGAGAAGGGGCCGGGGAGCTGTTTTTT	CASRIAGEGAGELFF
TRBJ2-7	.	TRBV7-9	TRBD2	TGTGCCAGCATCAAAGCGGGGGGCCTCTACGAGCAGTACTTC	CASIKAGGLYEQYF